The clone carrying this T cell receptor (beta chain) was counted once. This sample is drawn from a study of control samples from healthy donors and cancer patients. The assay was immunoSEQ multiplex PCR, and TCRdb's table has in-frame clones only and misses some. The sample has tens of thousands of clones, under 90% seen once. V lost 8 bases, J lost 0 bases, and 9 bases lay in between. The CDR3 totals 13 residues. The germline gives CDR1 MNHEY, CDR2 SVGAGI. V is TRBV6-5 and J is TRBJ2-3; D is uncertain. The sequence was obtained from a man aged 50-60 years in good health. Sequencing was performed on blood. The chain's CDR3 is CASRKYSTDTQYF. Written as DNA, the CDR3 is TGTGCCAGCCGGAAGTACAGCACAGATACGCAGTATTTT.